This entry features one TCR beta chain sequence. Its antigen is as yet unknown. Assay: immunoSEQ multiplex PCR; the TCRdb copy retains only in-frame clones and omits some. Of over a thousand clones listed, roughly 73% are singletons. Tumor samples were obtained before definitive surgery or chemotherapy. The data are from a study of high-grade serous ovarian cancer treatment subgroups. Study as a whole: Samples averaged about 15,000 reads and around 7,000 unique TCR beta rearrangements. Findings and caveats of the study: Repertoire analysis covered CDR3 alone, not CDR1 or CDR2. Same-patient tumor repertoires overlapped at roughly 0.1 to 0.79; different patients barely overlapped.

The CDR3 is 15 amino acids. Germline V gene sequence: CDR1 SGDLS, CDR2 YYNGEE. The ends were cut back, 0 bases at V and 4 bases at J, with 10 bases in the middle. This rearrangement joins TRBV9 to TRBJ2-2; D gene ambiguous. The sample comprised tumor tissue. This clonotype was sampled from a human donor with high-grade serous ovarian cancer. CDR3 sequence: CASSVDGTPTGELFF. The CDR3 region has the DNA TGTGCCAGCAGCGTAGATGGCACCCCCACCGGGGAGCTGTTTTTT.